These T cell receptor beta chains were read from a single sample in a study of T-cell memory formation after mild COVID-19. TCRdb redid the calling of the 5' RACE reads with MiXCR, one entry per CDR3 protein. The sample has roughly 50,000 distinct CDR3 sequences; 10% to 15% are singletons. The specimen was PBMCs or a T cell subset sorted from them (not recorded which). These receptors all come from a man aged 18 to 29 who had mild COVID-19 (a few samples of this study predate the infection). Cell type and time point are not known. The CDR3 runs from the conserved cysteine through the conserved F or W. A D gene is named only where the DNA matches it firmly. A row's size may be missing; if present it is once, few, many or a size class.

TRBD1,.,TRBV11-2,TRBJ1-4,TGTGCCAGCAGCTTAGGACAGGGTGGAGGTGAAAAACTGTTTTTT,CASSLGQGGGEKLFF
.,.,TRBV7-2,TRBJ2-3,TGTGCCAGCAGCCCCTCCCGGGATACGCAGTATTTT,CASSPSRDTQYF
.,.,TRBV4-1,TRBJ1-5,TGCGCCAGCGGCCAAGAGGACAGCGGGGCTCCGCCCCAGCATTTT,CASGQEDSGAPPQHF
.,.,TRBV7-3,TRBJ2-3,TGTGCCAGCAGCTTATACTACACAGATACGCAGTATTTT,CASSLYYTDTQYF
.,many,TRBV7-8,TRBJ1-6,TGTGCCAGCAGCAATCCCATTACCGAGAGCTCCTATAATTCACCCCTCCACTTT,CASSNPITESSYNSPLHF
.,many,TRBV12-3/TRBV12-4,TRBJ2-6,TGTGCCAGCAGCCTAGGTGCTGGGGCCAACGTCCTGACTTTC,CASSLGAGANVLTF
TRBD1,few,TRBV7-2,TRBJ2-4,TGTGCCAGCAGTCGGCGGGGGACAGGGGATTTGCCGACCAAAAACATTCAGTACTTC,CASSRRGTGDLPTKNIQYF
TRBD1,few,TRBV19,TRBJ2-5,TGTGCCAGTAGTATTTCAGGGGGCGGAGAGACCCAGTACTTC,CASSISGGGETQYF
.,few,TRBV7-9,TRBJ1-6,TGTGCCAGCAGCTTAAAGGCCTCGGCCGATTCACCCCTCCACTTT,CASSLKASADSPLHF
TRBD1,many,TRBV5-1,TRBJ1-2,TGCGCCAGCAGCCCGGGACAGGGTGAGGGCTACACCTTC,CASSPGQGEGYTF
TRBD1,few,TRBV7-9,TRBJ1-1,TGTGCCAGCAGCTGGACAGGGAGGGGGAACACTGAAGCTTTCTTT,CASSWTGRGNTEAFF
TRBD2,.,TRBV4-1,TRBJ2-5,TGCGCCTCGGGGGGGAGAGAGACCCAGTACTTC,CASGGRETQYF
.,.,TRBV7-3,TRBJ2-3,TGTGCCAGCAGCCGGGCAGGGCTCCCAGATACGCAGTATTTT,CASSRAGLPDTQYF
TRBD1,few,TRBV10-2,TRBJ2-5,TGCGCCAGCAGCCGGGACAGACGAGAGACCCAGTACTTC,CASSRDRRETQYF
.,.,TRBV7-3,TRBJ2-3,TGTGCCAGCAGCTTTTCCAGGTTCACAGATACGCAGTATTTT,CASSFSRFTDTQYF
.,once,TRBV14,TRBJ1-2,TGTGCCAGCAGCAGGACGGATCACTACACCTTC,CASSRTDHYTF
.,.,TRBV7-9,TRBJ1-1,TGTGCCAGCAGCCTGGGGAACAGGGTAGGAAAGAACACTGAAGCTTTCTTT,CASSLGNRVGKNTEAFF
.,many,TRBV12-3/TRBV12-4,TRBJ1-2,TGTGCCAGCAGCCTGGGGGGCAGTAACTATGGCTACACCTTC,CASSLGGSNYGYTF
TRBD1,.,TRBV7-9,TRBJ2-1,TGTGCCAGCAGCTTACCCGGACAGGGGAAGGGGAAGCAGTTCTTC,CASSLPGQGKGKQFF
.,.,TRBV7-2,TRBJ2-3,TGTGCCAGCAGCCGTACCCCCGGTGGAGGGGATACGCAGTATTTT,CASSRTPGGGDTQYF
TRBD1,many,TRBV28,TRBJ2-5,TGTGCCAGCAGTAGGACAGGGAATCTACAGACCCAGTACTTC,CASSRTGNLQTQYF
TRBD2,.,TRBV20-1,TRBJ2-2,TGCAGTGCTAGAGATCGAACGAGAAGCGGGGGCTATAACACCGGGGAGCTGTTTTTT,CSARDRTRSGGYNTGELFF
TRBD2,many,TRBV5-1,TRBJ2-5,TGCGCCAGCAGCTTCCTAGCGGGGGAAAAGACCCAGTACTTC,CASSFLAGEKTQYF
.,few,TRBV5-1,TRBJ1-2,TGCGCCAGCAGCTTTCTGGGGGCCCGCGATGGCTACACCTTC,CASSFLGARDGYTF
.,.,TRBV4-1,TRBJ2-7,TGCGCCAGCAGCCCTCGGGGTTATCCCCACGAGCAGTACTTC,CASSPRGYPHEQYF
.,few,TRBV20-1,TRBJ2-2,TGCAGTCCTGGCGGGAACACCGGGGAGCTGTTTTTT,CSPGGNTGELFF
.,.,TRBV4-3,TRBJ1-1,TGCGCCAGCAGCCAAGATGGCAGACGCCTATGGAACACTGAAGCTTTCTTT,CASSQDGRRLWNTEAFF
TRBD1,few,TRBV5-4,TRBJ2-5,TGTGCCAGCGCCCCCGGGACAGAAGAGACCCAGTACTTC,CASAPGTEETQYF
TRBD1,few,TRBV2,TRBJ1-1,TGTGCCAGCAGGATCAGACAGGGGGCGGCAATGGCTTTCTTT,CASRIRQGAAMAFF
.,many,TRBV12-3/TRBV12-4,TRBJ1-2,TGTGCCAGCAGTCTCAGGGGATCGAGGGGCTACACCTTC,CASSLRGSRGYTF
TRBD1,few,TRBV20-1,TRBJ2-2,TGCAGTGCCCTGACAGGGGGAGTTAGCACCGGGGAGCTGTTTTTT,CSALTGGVSTGELFF
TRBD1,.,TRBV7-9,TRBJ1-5,TGTGCCAGCAGCTTAGATGGACAGGGGGCGCGGCAGCCCCAGCATTTT,CASSLDGQGARQPQHF
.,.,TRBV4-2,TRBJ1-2,TGTGCCAGCAGCCAAGAGGCAGGTGTCTATGGCTACACCTTC,CASSQEAGVYGYTF
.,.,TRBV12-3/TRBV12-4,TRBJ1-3,TGTGCCAGCAGGGGGGCGCCTGGAAACACCATATATTTT,CASRGAPGNTIYF
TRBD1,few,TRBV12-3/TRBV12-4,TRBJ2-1,TGTGCCAGCACCCGAGGACAGGGGTTGAATGAGCAGTTCTTC,CASTRGQGLNEQFF
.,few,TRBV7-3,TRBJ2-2,TGTGCCAGCAGCGGGGGACGGAACACCGGGGAGCTGTTTTTT,CASSGGRNTGELFF
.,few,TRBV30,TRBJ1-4,TGTGCCTGGAGCTACTTAGGAACTAATGAAAAACTGTTTTTT,CAWSYLGTNEKLFF
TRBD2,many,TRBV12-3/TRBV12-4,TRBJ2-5,TGTGCCAGCAGTTTAGTTCTAGCGGGGAGCCAGTACTTC,CASSLVLAGSQYF
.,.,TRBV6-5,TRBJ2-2,TGTGCCAGCAGTCCCGGACTTCACGGGGAGCTGTTTTTT,CASSPGLHGELFF
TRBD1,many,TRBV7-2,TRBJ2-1,TGTGCCAGCAGCGCCCGGACAGGGGGCCGGGAGGTGTTCTTC,CASSARTGGREVFF
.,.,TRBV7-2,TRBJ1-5,TGTGCCAGCAGCTCGGTGGCATGGCAGCCCCAGCATTTT,CASSSVAWQPQHF
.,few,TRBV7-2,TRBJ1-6,TGTGCCAGCAGCGCCGATACTAATTCACCCCTCCACTTT,CASSADTNSPLHF
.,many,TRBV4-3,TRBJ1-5,TGCGCCAGCAGCCAAGATCGGGGACAGCCCCAGCATTTT,CASSQDRGQPQHF
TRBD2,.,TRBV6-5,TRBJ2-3,TGTGCCAGCAGTCTGCGGGGGGCAATGGATACGCAGTATTTT,CASSLRGAMDTQYF
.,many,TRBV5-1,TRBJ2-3,TGCGCCAGCAGCTTGTTGTCCCGCGGTGGGGTACCAGTAGGTACGCAGTATTTT,CASSLLSRGGVPVGTQYF
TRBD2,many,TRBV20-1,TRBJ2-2,TGCAGTGCTAGAGGGACTAGCGGGGAATCCGGGGAGCTGTTTTTT,CSARGTSGESGELFF